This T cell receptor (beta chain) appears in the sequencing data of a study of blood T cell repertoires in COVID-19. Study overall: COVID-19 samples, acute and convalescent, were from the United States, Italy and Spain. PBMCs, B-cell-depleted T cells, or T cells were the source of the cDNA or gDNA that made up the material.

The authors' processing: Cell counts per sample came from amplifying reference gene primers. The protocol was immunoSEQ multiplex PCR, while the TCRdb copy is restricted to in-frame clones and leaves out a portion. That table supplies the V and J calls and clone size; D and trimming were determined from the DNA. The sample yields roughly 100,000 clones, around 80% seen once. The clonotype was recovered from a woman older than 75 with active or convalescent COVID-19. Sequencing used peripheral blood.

The CDR3 DNA sequence: TGTGCCAGCAGCCGTGCTCCGGGGGTCACGGGGGGCCGGTTCTTC. This sequence encodes CASSRAPGVTGGRFF. The chain uses TRBV9 and TRBJ2-1; D might be TRBD2 (7 bases). The germline CDR1 and CDR2 sequences are SGDLS and YYNGEE. The CDR3 extends over 15 amino acids. V dropped 4 bases and J dropped 15 bases, with 26 bases sitting between them.